The 16 T cell receptor beta chains presented below share a single source sample, sequenced in a study of T cell responses to AZD1222 COVID-19 vaccine. TCRdb's copy holds only in-frame clones and misses some; the assay was immunoSEQ multiplex PCR. The sample shows around 150,000 clones, 90% to 95% of them seen only once. The sequenced sample was peripheral blood, obtained on day 0 of AZD1222 vaccination. The receptors derive from an adult in good health.

In this sample, this clone turned up a few times. DNA for the CDR3: TGTGCCAGCAGCCGCGGACAGCAACGTGAAAAACTGTTTTTT. It is translated as CASSRGQQREKLFF. This chain joins TRBV28 and TRBJ1-4; TRBD1 is a possible D gene (6 bases). In germline, CDR1 is MDHEN, CDR2 SYDVKM. This CDR3 comprises 14 residues. The ends were cut back, 6 bases at V and 7 bases at J, with 15 bases in the middle.

This clone was seen a few times. The chain couples TRBV4-3 to TRBJ1-1; 11 bases align to TRBD1. V was pared by 3 bases and J by 8 bases, with 2 bases of the junction left unmatched. This CDR3 is 13 amino acids long. Germline V gives CDR1 LGHNA, CDR2 YSLEER. In DNA form, the CDR3 reads TGCGCCAGCAGCCATAGGGACAGGGGGGAAGCTTTCTTT. Translation: CASSHRDRGEAFF.

The chain combines TRBV28 with TRBJ2-4; unclear D gene. CDR1 MDHEN and CDR2 SYDVKM come from the germline V gene. The CDR3 extends over 13 amino acids. The V and J ends lost 5 bases and 10 bases respectively, with 15 bases between them. Here the CDR3 reads CASSPDPSRIQYF. The CDR3 coding sequence is TGTGCCAGCAGTCCCGACCCTTCGAGGATTCAGTACTTC.

The chain links TRBV19 to TRBJ2-3, with 7 positions matching TRBD2. This CDR3 is 12 amino acids long. From germline, CDR1 is LNHDA and CDR2 SQIVND (reference sequence). V lost 5 bases, J lost 11 bases, and 7 bases stayed unmatched. The CDR3 sequence is CASSAGDEGQYF. The CDR3 DNA sequence: TGTGCCAGTAGTGCGGGGGACGAGGGGCAGTATTTT.

This chain links TRBV27 with TRBJ2-7, with D uncertain. CDR1 and CDR2 from the germline V gene are MNHEY and SMNVEV (reference sequence). Trimming removed 0 bases at V and 4 bases at J, with 7 bases between. There are 13 residues in the CDR3. The CDR3 spells CASSLSFGYEQYF. The CDR3 nucleotides read TGTGCCAGCAGTTTATCGTTTGGTTACGAGCAGTACTTC.

The gene calls are TRBV2 and TRBJ2-6; D unclear. The CDR3 is made up of 14 amino acids. Trimming removed 10 bases at V and 1 base at J, with 11 bases between. The germline V gene encodes CDR1 SNHLY and CDR2 FYNNEI. The CDR3 DNA sequence: TGTGCCAACCGTTGGCCGTCTGGGGCCAACGTCCTGACTTTC. As protein: CANRWPSGANVLTF.

This chain uses TRBV6-1 with TRBJ2-7; D remains unclear. This CDR3 region has 13 residues. V was trimmed by 3 bases and J by 3 bases, leaving 9 bases between them. In germline, CDR1 is MNHNS, CDR2 SASEGT. The CDR3 DNA follows: TGTGCCAGCAGTGACACGCGTTTCTACGAGCAGTACTTC. It encodes CASSDTRFYEQYF.

The J gene is TRBJ2-7, the V gene TRBV6-2 or TRBV6-3; unclear D gene. This CDR3 is 13 amino acids long. Germline assignment: CDR1 MNHEY and CDR2 SVGEGT. V was clipped by 2 bases and J by 3 bases, with 8 bases between them. CDR3 DNA: TGTGCCAGCAGTTACGGGCCGAGCTACGAGCAGTACTTC. Translated: CASSYGPSYEQYF.

The chain links TRBV9 to TRBJ1-2, with TRBD1 identical over 7 bases. Looked up from germline, CDR1 is SGDLS and CDR2 is YYNGEE. V gave up 5 bases and J gave up 4 bases; unmatched junction bases: 8. This CDR3 region has 14 residues. In nucleotides, the CDR3 is TGTGCCAGCAGAGACCCGACAGGGATCTATGGCTACACCTTC. This gives the protein CASRDPTGIYGYTF.

CDR3 in DNA: TGTGCCAGCAGCGACAGACTAGCGGGAGCTTACAATGAGCAGTTCTTC. Its translation is CASSDRLAGAYNEQFF. The chain employs TRBV7-9 and TRBJ2-1; 12 nucleotides line up with TRBD2. The CDR3 runs 16 residues. J gave up 4 bases and V 5 bases, and 6 bases lay outside the gene matches. In germline, CDR1 is SEHNR, CDR2 FQNEAQ (reference sequence).

The V call is TRBV4-3, the J call TRBJ1-5; TRBD1 matches at 7 bases. CDR1 and CDR2 from the germline V gene are LGHNA and YSLEER. CDR3 length equals 15 residues. V lost 0 bases, J lost 5 bases, and 4 bases stayed unmatched. CDR3 coding DNA: TGCGCCAGCAGCCAAGAACGAGGGGGCCATCAGCCCCAGCATTTT. Translated, it gives CASSQERGGHQPQHF.

The gene calls are TRBV6-1 and TRBJ2-5, with a tentative D call TRBD2 (6 bases). Germline-derived CDR1 and CDR2 are MNHNS and SASEGT. Trimming cost V 1 base and J 2 bases, with 32 bases left between them. CDR3 length equals 22 residues. CDR3 DNA sequence: TGTGCCAGCAGTGAAGATCGGCGGGGCAGGTTGAGTTTGCAGTCGGAACAAGAGACCCAGTACTTC. Translating it yields CASSEDRRGRLSLQSEQETQYF.

The chain links TRBV5-4 to TRBJ2-7; possible D gene TRBD2, 6 bases. The germline gives CDR1 SGHNT, CDR2 YYREEE (reference sequence). CDR3 size: 14 residues. The germline V and J ends were trimmed by 10 bases and 3 bases, with 20 bases remaining between them. DNA of the CDR3: TGTGCCTATTTTCGAAGGGACTCTTTCTACGAGCAGTACTTC. It is translated as CAYFRRDSFYEQYF. Using reference TRBV5-4 and TRBJ2-7 for the parts outside the CDR3, the full variable domain is ETGVTQSPTHLIKTRGQQVTLRCSSQSGHNTVSWYQQALGQGPQFIFQYYREEENGRGNFPPRFSGLQFPNYSSELNVNALELDDSALYLCAYFRRDSFYEQYFGPGTRLTVT.

The chain couples TRBV6-6 to TRBJ1-5, with no clear D. The germline V gene encodes CDR1 MNHNY and CDR2 SVGAGI (reference sequence). The CDR3 totals 14 residues. V was pared by 0 bases and J by 11 bases, with 14 bases between. Here the CDR3 reads CASSYSDPSSSQHF. The CDR3 nucleotides read TGTGCCAGCAGTTACTCGGATCCATCTTCGTCCCAGCATTTT.

The gene calls are TRBV7-2 and TRBJ2-7; 7 bases align to TRBD1. The germline V gene encodes CDR1 SGHTA and CDR2 FQGNSA. Losses at the gene ends were 5 bases for V and 7 bases for J; bases not matched to a gene: 8. The CDR3 runs 13 residues. Written as DNA, the CDR3 is TGTGCCAGCAGCACTCGACAGGGTGGGGAGCAGTACTTC. Its translation is CASSTRQGGEQYF.

The chain joins TRBV7-9 to TRBJ2-2, with TRBD2 as a possible D gene (5 bases). V gave up 5 bases and J gave up 5 bases, with 12 bases separating them. Germline V lookup: CDR1 SEHNR, CDR2 FQNEAQ (reference sequence). CDR3 size: 14 residues. The CDR3 is CASSPRLQTGELFF. The CDR3 region has the DNA TGTGCCAGCAGCCCTCGACTACAAACCGGGGAGCTGTTTTTT.